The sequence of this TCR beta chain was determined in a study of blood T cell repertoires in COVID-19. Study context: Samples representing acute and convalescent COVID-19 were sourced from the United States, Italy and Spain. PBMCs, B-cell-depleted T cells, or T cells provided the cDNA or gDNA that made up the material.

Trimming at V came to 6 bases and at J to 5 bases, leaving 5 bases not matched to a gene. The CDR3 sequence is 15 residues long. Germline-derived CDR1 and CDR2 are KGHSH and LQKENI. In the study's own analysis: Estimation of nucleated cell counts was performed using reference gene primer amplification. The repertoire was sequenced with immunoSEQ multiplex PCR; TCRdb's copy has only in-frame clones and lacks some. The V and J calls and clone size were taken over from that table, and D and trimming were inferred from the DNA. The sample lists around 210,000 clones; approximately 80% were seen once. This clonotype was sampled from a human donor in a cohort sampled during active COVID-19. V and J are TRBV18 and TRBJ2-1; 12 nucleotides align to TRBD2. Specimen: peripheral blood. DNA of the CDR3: TGTGCCAGCTCCCCGACTAGCGGGAGAAACAATGAGCAGTTCTTC. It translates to CASSPTSGRNNEQFF. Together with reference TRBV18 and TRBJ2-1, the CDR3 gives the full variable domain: NAGVMQNPRHLVRRRGQEARLRCSPMKGHSHVYWYRQLPEEGLKFMVYLQKENIIDESGMPKERFSAEFPKEGPSILRIQQVVRGDSAAYFCASSPTSGRNNEQFFGPGTRLTVL.